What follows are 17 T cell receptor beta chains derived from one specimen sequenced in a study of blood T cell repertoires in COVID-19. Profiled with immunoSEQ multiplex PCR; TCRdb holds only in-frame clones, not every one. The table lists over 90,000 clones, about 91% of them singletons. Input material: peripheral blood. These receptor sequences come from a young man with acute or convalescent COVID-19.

In DNA form, the CDR3 reads TGTGCCAGCAGTTTATTAGGAGGGCGCACTGAAGCTTTCTTT. Translating it yields CASSLLGGRTEAFF. The chain carries TRBV27 and TRBJ1-1; D gene unclear. This CDR3 is built from 14 residues. V was cut by 1 base and J by 4 bases, with 10 bases left in between. Germline V gives CDR1 MNHEY, CDR2 SMNVEV (reference sequence).

CDR3 in amino acids: CASSIAETGELFF. As DNA, the CDR3 is TGTGCCAGCAGCATAGCAGAAACCGGGGAGCTGTTTTTT. The rearrangement uses TRBV11-3 and TRBJ2-2; D gene uncertain. This CDR3 spans 13 amino acids. The germline V and J ends were trimmed by 5 bases and 5 bases, with 9 bases remaining between them. The germline CDR1 and CDR2 sequences are SGHNT and YENEEA.

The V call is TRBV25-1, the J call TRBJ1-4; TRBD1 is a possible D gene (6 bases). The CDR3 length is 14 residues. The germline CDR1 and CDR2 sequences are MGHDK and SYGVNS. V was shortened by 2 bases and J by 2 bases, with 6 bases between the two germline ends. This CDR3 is CASSEGGTNEKLFF. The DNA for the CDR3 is TGTGCCAGCAGTGAAGGGGGCACTAATGAAAAACTGTTTTTT.

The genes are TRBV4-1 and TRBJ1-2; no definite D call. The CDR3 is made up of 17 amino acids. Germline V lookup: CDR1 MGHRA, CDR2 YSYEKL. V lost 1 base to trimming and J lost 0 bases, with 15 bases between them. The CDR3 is CASSQASGYQANYGYTF. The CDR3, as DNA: TGCGCCAGCAGCCAAGCGTCAGGATACCAGGCTAACTATGGCTACACCTTC.

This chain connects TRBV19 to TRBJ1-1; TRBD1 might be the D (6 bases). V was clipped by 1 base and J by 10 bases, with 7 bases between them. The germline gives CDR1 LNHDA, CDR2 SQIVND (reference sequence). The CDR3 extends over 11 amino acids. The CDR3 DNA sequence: TGTGCCAGTAGTATAGCAGGGGTAGCTTTCTTT. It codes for CASSIAGVAFF.

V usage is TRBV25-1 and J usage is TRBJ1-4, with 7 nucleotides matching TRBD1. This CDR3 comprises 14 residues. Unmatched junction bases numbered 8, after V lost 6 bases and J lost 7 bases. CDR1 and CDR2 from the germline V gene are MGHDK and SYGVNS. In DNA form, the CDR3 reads TGTGCCAGCAGGGGGGCAGGGGGAAGTGAAAAACTGTTTTTT. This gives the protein CASRGAGGSEKLFF.

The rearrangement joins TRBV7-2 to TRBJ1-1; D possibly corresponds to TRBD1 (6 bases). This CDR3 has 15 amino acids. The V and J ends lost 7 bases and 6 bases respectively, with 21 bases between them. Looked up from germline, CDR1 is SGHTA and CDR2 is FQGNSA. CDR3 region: CASTLLQGEIAEAFF. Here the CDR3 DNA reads TGTGCCAGCACCCTATTACAGGGTGAAATCGCTGAAGCTTTCTTT.

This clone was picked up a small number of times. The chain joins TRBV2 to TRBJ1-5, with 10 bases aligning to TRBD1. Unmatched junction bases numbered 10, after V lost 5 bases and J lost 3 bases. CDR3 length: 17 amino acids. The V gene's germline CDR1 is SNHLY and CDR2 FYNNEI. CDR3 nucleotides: TGTGCCAGCAGTCCTCGGACAGGGGGGACGAACAATCAGCCCCAGCATTTT. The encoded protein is CASSPRTGGTNNQPQHF.

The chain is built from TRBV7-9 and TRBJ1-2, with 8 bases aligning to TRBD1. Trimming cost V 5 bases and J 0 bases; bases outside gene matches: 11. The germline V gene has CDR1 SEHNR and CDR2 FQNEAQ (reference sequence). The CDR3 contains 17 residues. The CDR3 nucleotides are TGTGCCAGCAGCCCAGGGGGCGGAGAGAGTACTAACTATGGCTACACCTTC. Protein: CASSPGGGESTNYGYTF.

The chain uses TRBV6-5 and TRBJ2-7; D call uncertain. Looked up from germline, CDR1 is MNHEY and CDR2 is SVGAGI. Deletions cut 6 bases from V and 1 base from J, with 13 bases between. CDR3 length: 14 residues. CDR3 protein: CASRAYDGSYEQYF. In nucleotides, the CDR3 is TGTGCCAGCAGGGCCTATGACGGGTCCTACGAGCAGTACTTC.

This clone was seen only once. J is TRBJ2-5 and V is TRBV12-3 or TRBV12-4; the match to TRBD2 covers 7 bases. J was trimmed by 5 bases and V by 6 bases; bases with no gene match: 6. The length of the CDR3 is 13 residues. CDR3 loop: CASSASGAETQYF. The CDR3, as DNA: TGTGCCAGCAGCGCTAGCGGCGCGGAGACCCAGTACTTC.

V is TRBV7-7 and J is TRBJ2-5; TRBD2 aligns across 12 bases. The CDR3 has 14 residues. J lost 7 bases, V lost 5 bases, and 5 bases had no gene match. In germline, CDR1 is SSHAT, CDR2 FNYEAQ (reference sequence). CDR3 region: CASSPLGLAGTQYF. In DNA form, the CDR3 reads TGTGCCAGCAGCCCCCTGGGACTAGCGGGGACCCAGTACTTC.

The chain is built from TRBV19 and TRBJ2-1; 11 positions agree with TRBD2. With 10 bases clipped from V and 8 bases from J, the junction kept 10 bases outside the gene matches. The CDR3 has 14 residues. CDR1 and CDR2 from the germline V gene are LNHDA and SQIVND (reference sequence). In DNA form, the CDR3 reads TGTGCCACCACAACTAGCGGGAGATTCCATGAGCAGTTCTTC. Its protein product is CATTTSGRFHEQFF.

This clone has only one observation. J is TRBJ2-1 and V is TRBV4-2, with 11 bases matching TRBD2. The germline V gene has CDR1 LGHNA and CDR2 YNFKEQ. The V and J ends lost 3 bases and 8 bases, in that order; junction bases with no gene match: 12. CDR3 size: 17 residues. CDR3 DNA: TGTGCCAGCAGCCACGTGTTAGCGGGAGGGCCTGGGGATGAGCAGTTCTTC. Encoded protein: CASSHVLAGGPGDEQFF.

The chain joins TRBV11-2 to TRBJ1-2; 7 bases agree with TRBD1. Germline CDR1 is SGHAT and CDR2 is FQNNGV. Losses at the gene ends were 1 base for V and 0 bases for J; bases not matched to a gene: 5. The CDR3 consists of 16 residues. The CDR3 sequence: CASSLGGQATNYGYTF. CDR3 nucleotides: TGTGCCAGCAGCTTAGGTGGACAGGCGACTAACTATGGCTACACCTTC.

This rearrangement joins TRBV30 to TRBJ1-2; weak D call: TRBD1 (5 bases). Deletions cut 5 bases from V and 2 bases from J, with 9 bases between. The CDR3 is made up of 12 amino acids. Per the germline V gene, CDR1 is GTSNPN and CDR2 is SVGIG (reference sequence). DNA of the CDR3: TGTGCCTGGGGACGGGGGAACTATGGCTACACCTTC. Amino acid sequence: CAWGRGNYGYTF.

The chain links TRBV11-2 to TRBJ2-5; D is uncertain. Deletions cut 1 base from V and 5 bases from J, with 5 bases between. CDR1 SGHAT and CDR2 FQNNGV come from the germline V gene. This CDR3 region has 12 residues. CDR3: CASSLVSETQYF. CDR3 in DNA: TGTGCCAGCAGCTTAGTCTCGGAGACCCAGTACTTC. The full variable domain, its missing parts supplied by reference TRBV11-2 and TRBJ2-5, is EAGVAQSPRYKIIEKRQSVAFWCNPISGHATLYWYQQILGQGPKLLIQFQNNGVVDDSQLPKDRFSAERLKGVDSTLKIQPAKLEDSAVYLCASSLVSETQYFGPGTRLLVL.